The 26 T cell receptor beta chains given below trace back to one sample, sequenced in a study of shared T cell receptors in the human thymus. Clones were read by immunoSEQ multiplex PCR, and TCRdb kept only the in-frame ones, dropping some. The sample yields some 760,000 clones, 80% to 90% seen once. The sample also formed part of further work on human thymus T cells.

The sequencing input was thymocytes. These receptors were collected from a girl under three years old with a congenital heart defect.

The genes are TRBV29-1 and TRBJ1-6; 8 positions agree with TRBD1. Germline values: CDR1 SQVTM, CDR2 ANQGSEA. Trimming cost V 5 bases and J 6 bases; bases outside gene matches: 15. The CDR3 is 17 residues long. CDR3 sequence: CSVRPGGAGFGNSPLHF. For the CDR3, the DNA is TGCAGCGTTCGTCCAGGGGGCGCTGGGTTTGGTAATTCACCCCTCCACTTT.

CDR3 nucleotide sequence: TGTGCCAGCAGTGAAGCTTCAGCGGGGGGGCGTCCAACCTACGAGCAGTACTTC. It translates to CASSEASAGGRPTYEQYF. The chain employs TRBV2 and TRBJ2-7; 10 bases match TRBD2. V lost 0 bases, J lost 2 bases, and 10 bases stayed unmatched. CDR1 SNHLY and CDR2 FYNNEI come from the germline V gene. The CDR3 has 18 residues.

The CDR3 DNA reads as TGTGCCAGTTCCCTTCGAGGGATGAACACTGAAGCTTTCTTT. As protein: CASSLRGMNTEAFF. The V call is TRBV19, the J call TRBJ1-1; no reliable D call. Germline assignment: CDR1 LNHDA and CDR2 SQIVND (reference sequence). The CDR3 has 14 amino acids. The V gene lost 8 bases and the J gene lost 0 bases, with 13 bases spanning the gap. Combining the CDR3 with reference TRBV19 and TRBJ1-1 gives the whole variable domain DGGITQSPKYLFRKEGQNVTLSCEQNLNHDAMYWYRQDPGQGLRLIYYSQIVNDFQKGDIAEGYSVSREKKESFPLTVTSAQKNPTAFYLCASSLRGMNTEAFFGQGTRLTVV.

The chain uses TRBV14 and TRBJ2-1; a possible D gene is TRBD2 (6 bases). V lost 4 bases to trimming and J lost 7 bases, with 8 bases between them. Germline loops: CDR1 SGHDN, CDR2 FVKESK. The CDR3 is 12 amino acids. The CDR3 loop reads CASSLAGNEQFF. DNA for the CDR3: TGTGCCAGCAGCCTCGCGGGGAATGAGCAGTTCTTC.

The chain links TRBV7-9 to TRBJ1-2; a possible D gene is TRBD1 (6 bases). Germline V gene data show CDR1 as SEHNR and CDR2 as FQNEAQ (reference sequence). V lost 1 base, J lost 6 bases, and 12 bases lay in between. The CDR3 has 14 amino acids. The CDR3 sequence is CASSLGAGAHGYTF. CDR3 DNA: TGTGCCAGCAGCTTAGGGGCAGGGGCTCATGGCTACACCTTC.

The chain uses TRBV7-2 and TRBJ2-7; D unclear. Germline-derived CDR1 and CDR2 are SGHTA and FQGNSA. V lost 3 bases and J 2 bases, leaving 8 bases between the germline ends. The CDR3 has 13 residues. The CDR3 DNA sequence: TGTGCCAGCAGCTTCATGGGCACCTACGAGCAGTACTTC. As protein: CASSFMGTYEQYF.

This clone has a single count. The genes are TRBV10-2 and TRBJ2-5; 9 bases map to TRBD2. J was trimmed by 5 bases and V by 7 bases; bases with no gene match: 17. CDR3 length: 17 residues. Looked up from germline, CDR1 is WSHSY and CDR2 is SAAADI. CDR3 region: CASTDRTSVSSGETQYF. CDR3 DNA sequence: TGCGCCAGCACAGATCGGACTAGCGTTTCGTCCGGGGAGACCCAGTACTTC.

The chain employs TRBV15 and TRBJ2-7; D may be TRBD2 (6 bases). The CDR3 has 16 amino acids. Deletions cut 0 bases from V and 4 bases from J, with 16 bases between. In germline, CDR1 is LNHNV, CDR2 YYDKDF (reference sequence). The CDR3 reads CATSRDRARGDYEQYF. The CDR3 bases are TGTGCCACCAGCAGAGATCGTGCGCGGGGTGATTACGAGCAGTACTTC.

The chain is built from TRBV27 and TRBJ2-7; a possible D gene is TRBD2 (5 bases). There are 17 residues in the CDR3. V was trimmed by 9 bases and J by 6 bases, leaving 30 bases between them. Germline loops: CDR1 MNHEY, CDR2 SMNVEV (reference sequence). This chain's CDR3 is CASKIPLRGRHTVEQYF. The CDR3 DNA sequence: TGTGCCAGTAAGATACCCTTACGGGGAAGGCATACAGTCGAGCAGTACTTC.

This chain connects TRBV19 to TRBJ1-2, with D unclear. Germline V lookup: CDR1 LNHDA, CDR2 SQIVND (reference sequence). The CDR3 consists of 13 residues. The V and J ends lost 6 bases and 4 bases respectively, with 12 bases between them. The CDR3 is CASRLNRVYGYTF. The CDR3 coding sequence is TGTGCCAGTAGACTAAATCGGGTCTATGGCTACACCTTC.

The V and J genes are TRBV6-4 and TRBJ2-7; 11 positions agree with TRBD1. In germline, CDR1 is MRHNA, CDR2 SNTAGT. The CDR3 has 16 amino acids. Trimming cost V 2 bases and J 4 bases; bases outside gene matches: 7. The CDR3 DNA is TGTGCCAGCAGTGACACCCCGGACAGGGGGCTGTACGAGCAGTACTTC. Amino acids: CASSDTPDRGLYEQYF.

For the CDR3, the DNA is TGTGCCAGCAGCAGACCGGGACAGCCTAACTTC. It encodes CASSRPGQPNF. The chain joins TRBV21-1 to TRBJ2-7; TRBD1 was called by the table and not checked on the DNA. TRBV21-1 is annotated as a pseudogene. The CDR3 length is 11 residues.

CDR3 sequence: CASSLSPGLAGPSSYNEQFF. Written as DNA, the CDR3 is TGTGCCAGCAGTTTATCTCCGGGACTAGCGGGGCCTAGCTCCTACAATGAGCAGTTCTTC. This chain connects TRBV27 to TRBJ2-1, with 13 bases lining up with TRBD2. Trimming removed 0 bases from V and 0 bases from J; junction bases left unmatched: 8. This CDR3 has 20 amino acids. CDR1 and CDR2 from the germline V gene are MNHEY and SMNVEV (reference sequence).

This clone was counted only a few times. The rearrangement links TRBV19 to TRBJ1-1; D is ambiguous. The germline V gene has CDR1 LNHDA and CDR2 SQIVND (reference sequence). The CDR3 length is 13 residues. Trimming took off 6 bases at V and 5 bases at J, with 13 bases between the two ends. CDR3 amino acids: CASRDSPGTEAFF. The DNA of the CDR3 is TGTGCCAGTAGGGATTCTCCGGGAACTGAAGCTTTCTTT. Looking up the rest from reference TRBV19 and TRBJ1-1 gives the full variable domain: DGGITQSPKYLFRKEGQNVTLSCEQNLNHDAMYWYRQDPGQGLRLIYYSQIVNDFQKGDIAEGYSVSREKKESFPLTVTSAQKNPTAFYLCASRDSPGTEAFFGQGTRLTVV.

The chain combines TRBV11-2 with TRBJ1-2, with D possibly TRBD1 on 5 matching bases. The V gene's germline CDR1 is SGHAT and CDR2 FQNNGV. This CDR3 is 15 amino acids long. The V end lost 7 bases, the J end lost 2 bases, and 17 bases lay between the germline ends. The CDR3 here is CASNPLQEKNYGYTF. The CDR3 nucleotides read TGTGCCAGCAACCCCCTACAGGAGAAAAACTATGGCTACACCTTC.

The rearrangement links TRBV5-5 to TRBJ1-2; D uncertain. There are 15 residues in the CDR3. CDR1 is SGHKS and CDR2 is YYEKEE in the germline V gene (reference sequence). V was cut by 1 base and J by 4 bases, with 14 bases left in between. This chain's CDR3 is CASSLLEPGPYGYTF. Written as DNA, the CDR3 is TGTGCCAGCAGCTTGTTGGAACCGGGTCCCTATGGCTACACCTTC.

CDR3 sequence reads: CASSSLLAGGAYEQYF. Here the CDR3 DNA reads TGTGCCAGCAGTTCGTTACTAGCGGGGGGGGCCTACGAGCAGTACTTC. The chain couples TRBV27 to TRBJ2-7, with TRBD2 matching over 13 bases. From germline, CDR1 is MNHEY and CDR2 SMNVEV (reference sequence). The CDR3 extends over 16 amino acids. The trim removed 4 bases at V and 2 bases at J, leaving 5 bases unmatched.

The CDR3, as DNA: TGTGCCAGCAGTTTAGGTGGAGGAACTAATGAAAAACTGTTTTTT. It is translated as CASSLGGGTNEKLFF. The V and J genes are TRBV28 and TRBJ1-4, with D hard to call. The CDR3 sequence is 15 residues long. V was cut by 2 bases and J by 1 base, with 8 bases left in between. Germline V gene lookup returns CDR1 MDHEN and CDR2 SYDVKM.

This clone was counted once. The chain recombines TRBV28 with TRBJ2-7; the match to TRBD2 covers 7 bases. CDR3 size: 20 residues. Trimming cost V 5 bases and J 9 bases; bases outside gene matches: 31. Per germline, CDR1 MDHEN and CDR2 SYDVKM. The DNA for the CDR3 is TGTGCCAGCAGTCCTCCTAGCCCGTGCGGGGGAGACAAAGATTGCCCTTTGCAGTACTTC. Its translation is CASSPPSPCGGDKDCPLQYF.

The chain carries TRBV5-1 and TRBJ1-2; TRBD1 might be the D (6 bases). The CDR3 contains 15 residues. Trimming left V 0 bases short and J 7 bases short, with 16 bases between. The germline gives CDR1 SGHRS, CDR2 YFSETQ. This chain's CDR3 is CASSLGGPTRGGYTF. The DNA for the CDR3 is TGCGCCAGCAGCTTGGGGGGCCCTACCAGGGGTGGCTACACCTTC. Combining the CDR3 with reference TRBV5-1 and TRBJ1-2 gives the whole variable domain KAGVTQTPRYLIKTRGQQVTLSCSPISGHRSVSWYQQTPGQGLQFLFEYFSETQRNKGNFPGRFSGRQFSNSRSEMNVSTLELGDSALYLCASSLGGPTRGGYTFGSGTRLTVV.

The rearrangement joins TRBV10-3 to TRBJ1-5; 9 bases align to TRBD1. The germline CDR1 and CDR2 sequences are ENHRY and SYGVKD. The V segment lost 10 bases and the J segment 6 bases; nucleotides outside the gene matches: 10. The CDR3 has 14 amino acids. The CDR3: CATSGTGLGQPQHF. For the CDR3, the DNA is TGTGCCACTTCCGGGACAGGGTTGGGTCAGCCCCAGCATTTT.

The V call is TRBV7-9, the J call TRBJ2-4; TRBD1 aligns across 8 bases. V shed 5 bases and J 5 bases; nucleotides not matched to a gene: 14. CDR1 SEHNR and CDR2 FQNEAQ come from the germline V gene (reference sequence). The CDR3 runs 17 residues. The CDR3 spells CASSPKLRSRGQNIQYF. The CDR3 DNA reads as TGTGCCAGCAGCCCCAAACTGAGATCCAGGGGGCAAAACATTCAGTACTTC.

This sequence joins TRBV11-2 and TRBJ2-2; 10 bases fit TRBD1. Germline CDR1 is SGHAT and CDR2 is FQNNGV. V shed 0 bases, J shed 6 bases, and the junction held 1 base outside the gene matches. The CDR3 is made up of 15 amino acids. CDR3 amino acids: CASSLDGQGAGELFF. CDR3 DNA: TGTGCCAGCAGCTTAGACGGACAGGGGGCCGGGGAGCTGTTTTTT.

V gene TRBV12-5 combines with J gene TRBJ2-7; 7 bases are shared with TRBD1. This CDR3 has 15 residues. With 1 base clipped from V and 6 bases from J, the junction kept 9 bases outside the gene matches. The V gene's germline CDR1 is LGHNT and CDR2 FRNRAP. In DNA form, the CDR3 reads TGTGCTAGTGGTTTGGGTCCGGGTACAGGGGTCGAGCAGTACTTC. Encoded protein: CASGLGPGTGVEQYF.

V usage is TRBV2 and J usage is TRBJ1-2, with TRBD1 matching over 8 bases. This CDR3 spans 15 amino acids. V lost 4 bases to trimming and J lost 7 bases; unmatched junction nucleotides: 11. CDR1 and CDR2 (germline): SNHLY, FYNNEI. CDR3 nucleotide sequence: TGTGCCAGCAGTGTTAATCAGGGGGCTTTGGGTGGCTACACCTTC. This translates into CASSVNQGALGGYTF.

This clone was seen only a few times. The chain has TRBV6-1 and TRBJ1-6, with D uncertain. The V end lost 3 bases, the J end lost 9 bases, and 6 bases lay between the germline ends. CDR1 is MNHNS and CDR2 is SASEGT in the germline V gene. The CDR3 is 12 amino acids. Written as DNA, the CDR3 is TGTGCCAGCAGTGAGGAGATTTCACCCCTCCACTTT. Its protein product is CASSEEISPLHF.